The rows below give T cell receptor beta chains drawn from one sample of a study of OX40 agonist ivuxolimab in advanced cancers. Some clones are missing from TCRdb's copy, which holds only in-frame ones; the method was immunoSEQ multiplex PCR. This table has approximately 19,000 clones, 85% to 90% appearing once. Material: CD4+ or CD8+ T cells sorted from blood, obtained in a trial of the OX40 agonist ivuxolimab. The receptor source for this set is an adult with an advanced solid tumor such as melanoma, head and neck, liver or kidney cancer. Both conserved end residues are part of each CDR3. Fields, in order: V gene, clone size, J gene, D gene, CDR3 DNA, CDR3 protein. D genes are given only for firm matches. Some rows have no size entry. The others give once, few or many, or a class for an expanded clone.

v_gene: TRBV2
abundance: once
j_gene: TRBJ2-7
d_gene: TRBD2
CDR3nt: TGTGCCAGCAGAGCACTAGCGGGAGACTACGAGCAGTACTTC
CDR3aa: CASRALAGDYEQYF

v_gene: TRBV5-4
abundance: once
j_gene: TRBJ2-1
d_gene: .
CDR3nt: TGTGCCAGCAGCTCGCAGGCGGGACAGAGATACAATGAGCAGTTCTTC
CDR3aa: CASSSQAGQRYNEQFF

v_gene: TRBV7-6
abundance: .
j_gene: TRBJ2-1
d_gene: .
CDR3nt: TGTGCCAGCAGCTTAGCGCAGAATGAGCAGTTCTTC
CDR3aa: CASSLAQNEQFF

v_gene: TRBV5-6
abundance: .
j_gene: TRBJ1-2
d_gene: .
CDR3nt: TGTGCCAGCAGCGACGTCCCGGTGGACAGTGGCTACACCTTC
CDR3aa: CASSDVPVDSGYTF

v_gene: TRBV19
abundance: .
j_gene: TRBJ1-2
d_gene: TRBD1
CDR3nt: TGTGCCACCGAGGGGGCACGGGCTAACTATGGCTACACCTTC
CDR3aa: CATEGARANYGYTF

v_gene: TRBV4-1
abundance: .
j_gene: TRBJ2-2
d_gene: .
CDR3nt: TGCGCCAGCAGCCAAGACAGGGCTGGGGAGCTGTTTTTT
CDR3aa: CASSQDRAGELFF

v_gene: TRBV19
abundance: once
j_gene: TRBJ1-1
d_gene: .
CDR3nt: TGTGCCAGTACCTATAGGGGGTGGCAGGCAGCTTTCTTT
CDR3aa: CASTYRGWQAAFF

v_gene: TRBV6-6
abundance: .
j_gene: TRBJ2-3
d_gene: TRBD1
CDR3nt: TGTGCCAGCAGTTCGGGACAGGGCACAGATACGCAGTATTTT
CDR3aa: CASSSGQGTDTQYF

v_gene: TRBV7-6
abundance: once
j_gene: TRBJ1-1
d_gene: .
CDR3nt: TGTGCCAGCAGCCCATATCCCCCCCGGGATAAGAGGACTGGGGGCACTGAAGCTTTCTTT
CDR3aa: CASSPYPPRDKRTGGTEAFF

v_gene: TRBV7-7
abundance: once
j_gene: TRBJ2-7
d_gene: TRBD1
CDR3nt: TGTGCCAGCAGCTCCACCGGGACAGGGGGAACCTACGAGCAGTACTTC
CDR3aa: CASSSTGTGGTYEQYF

v_gene: TRBV11-1
abundance: .
j_gene: TRBJ2-7
d_gene: TRBD2
CDR3nt: TGTGCCAGCAGCCCCTGGAGGGGACTAGCGAGTGACGAGCAGTACTTC
CDR3aa: CASSPWRGLASDEQYF

v_gene: TRBV11-2
abundance: .
j_gene: TRBJ2-1
d_gene: .
CDR3nt: TGTGCCAGCAGTCAAATCCATACAAGGAGCTCCTACAATGAGCAGTTCTTC
CDR3aa: CASSQIHTRSSYNEQFF

v_gene: TRBV9
abundance: .
j_gene: TRBJ2-1
d_gene: .
CDR3nt: TGTGCCAGCAGCGGACCCTCGCTTGAGCAGTTCTTC
CDR3aa: CASSGPSLEQFF

v_gene: TRBV27
abundance: .
j_gene: TRBJ2-2
d_gene: .
CDR3nt: TGTGCCAGCTGGCCCAGCGGTCAGGGGCGAACCGGGGAGCTGTTTTTT
CDR3aa: CASWPSGQGRTGELFF

v_gene: TRBV11-2
abundance: few
j_gene: TRBJ2-7
d_gene: .
CDR3nt: TGTGCCAGCAGCCCTTTCGACTACTACGAGCAGTACTTC
CDR3aa: CASSPFDYYEQYF

v_gene: TRBV28
abundance: .
j_gene: TRBJ2-1
d_gene: .
CDR3nt: TGTGCCAGCAGTTCGCGCAGGGAGTGGGCGGACTACAATGAGCAGTTCTTC
CDR3aa: CASSSRREWADYNEQFF

v_gene: TRBV6-1
abundance: .
j_gene: TRBJ2-3
d_gene: .
CDR3nt: TGTGCCAGCAGTGAATTGGCAGGCAGCACAGATACGCAGTATTTT
CDR3aa: CASSELAGSTDTQYF

v_gene: TRBV11-1
abundance: .
j_gene: TRBJ2-1
d_gene: .
CDR3nt: TGTGCCAGCAGCTTAGCAATGTCAGGGCCAGAGGGACTTTACAATGAGCAGTTCTTC
CDR3aa: CASSLAMSGPEGLYNEQFF

v_gene: TRBV4-2
abundance: .
j_gene: TRBJ2-1
d_gene: .
CDR3nt: TGTGCCAGCAGCCAAGAGAGGGATGAGCAGTTCTTC
CDR3aa: CASSQERDEQFF

v_gene: TRBV10-3
abundance: .
j_gene: TRBJ2-7
d_gene: .
CDR3nt: TGTGCCATCAGTGACCGCGAGGACTCTTTTAAGCAGTACTTC
CDR3aa: CAISDREDSFKQYF

v_gene: TRBV9
abundance: once
j_gene: TRBJ1-4
d_gene: .
CDR3nt: TGTGCCAGCAGCGTACTTGGGAACGGGGAAAAACTGTTTTTT
CDR3aa: CASSVLGNGEKLFF

v_gene: TRBV4-1
abundance: .
j_gene: TRBJ2-7
d_gene: TRBD1
CDR3nt: TGCGCCAGCAGCCATAGACGGACAGGGGGTACCTACGAGCAGTACTTC
CDR3aa: CASSHRRTGGTYEQYF

v_gene: TRBV6-6
abundance: .
j_gene: TRBJ2-1
d_gene: TRBD1
CDR3nt: TGTGCCAGCACAGGAGGGACAGGGTACTACAATGAGCAGTTCTTC
CDR3aa: CASTGGTGYYNEQFF

v_gene: TRBV7-9
abundance: .
j_gene: TRBJ2-7
d_gene: TRBD1
CDR3nt: TGTGCCAGCAGCCCCCGGGACAGTCACTACGAGCAGTACTTC
CDR3aa: CASSPRDSHYEQYF

v_gene: TRBV4-1
abundance: .
j_gene: TRBJ2-3
d_gene: .
CDR3nt: TGCGCCAGCAGCCGAGGAAGTTCCACAGATACGCAGTATTTT
CDR3aa: CASSRGSSTDTQYF

v_gene: TRBV7-6
abundance: .
j_gene: TRBJ1-4
d_gene: TRBD1
CDR3nt: TGTGCCAGCAGCCTTAACAGGGGATTAGAAAAACTGTTTTTT
CDR3aa: CASSLNRGLEKLFF